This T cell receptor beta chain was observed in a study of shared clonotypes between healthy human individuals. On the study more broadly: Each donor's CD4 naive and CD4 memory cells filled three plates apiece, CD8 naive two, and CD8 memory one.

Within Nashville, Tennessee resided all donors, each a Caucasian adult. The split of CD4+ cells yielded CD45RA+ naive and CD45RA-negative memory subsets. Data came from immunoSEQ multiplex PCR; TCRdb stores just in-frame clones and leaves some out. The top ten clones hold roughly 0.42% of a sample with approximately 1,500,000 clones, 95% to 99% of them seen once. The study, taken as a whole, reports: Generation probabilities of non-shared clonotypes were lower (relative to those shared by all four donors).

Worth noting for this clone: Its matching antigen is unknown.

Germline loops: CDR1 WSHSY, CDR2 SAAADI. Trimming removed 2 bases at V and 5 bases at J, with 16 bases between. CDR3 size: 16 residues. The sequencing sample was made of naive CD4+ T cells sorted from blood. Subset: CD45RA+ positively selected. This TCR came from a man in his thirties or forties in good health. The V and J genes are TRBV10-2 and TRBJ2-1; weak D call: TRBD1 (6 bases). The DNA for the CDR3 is TGCGCCAGCAGTGAGCTCCTCCAGGGGATTAACAATGAGCAGTTCTTC. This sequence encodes CASSELLQGINNEQFF.